Below are 25 T cell receptor beta chains sequenced from a single sample in a study of regulatory T cells in long-lasting Graves disease. Described time point: newly diagnosed GD, antithyroid drugs for less than 3 months. PBMC-derived RNA was used for the TCR library. TCR beta libraries were built with iRepertoire HTBI primers and Arm-PCR of CDR3 regions. TCRdb analysed the multiplex PCR reads with MiXCR anew, one entry per CDR3 protein. Among 550,000 to 700,000 distinct CDR3 sequences listed, about 16% were seen once. The sample was also linked to a second study, of T cells in Graves' hyperthyroidism and ophthalmopathy.

Here the sequenced sample was peripheral blood mononuclear cells (PBMCs), taken at new diagnosis, from a patient treated with antithyroid drugs. These receptor sequences come from a man between 18 and 35 years old with Graves disease.

The rearrangement uses TRBV9 and TRBJ1-3; tentative D call: TRBD1 (5 bases). V lost 0 bases and J 8 bases, leaving 9 bases between the germline ends. The CDR3 has 13 amino acids. Germline CDR1 and CDR2: SGDLS and YYNGEE. CDR3 DNA: TGTGCCAGCAGCGTAGGGGGACGGGACACCATATATTTT. Its translation is CASSVGGRDTIYF.

This clonotype came up a few times. The V gene is TRBV5-4, the J gene TRBJ2-1; tentative D call: TRBD1 (6 bases). The CDR3 runs to 14 residues. Per the germline V gene, CDR1 is SGHNT and CDR2 is YYREEE (reference sequence). Trimming removed 1 base from V and 5 bases from J, with 10 bases in between. CDR3 protein: CASSLKGENNEQFF. The CDR3 DNA reads TGTGCCAGCAGCTTGAAGGGGGAGAACAATGAGCAGTTCTTC.

In nucleotides, the CDR3 is TGTGCCAGCAGTGGGGAGTATTACTATGGCTACACCTTC. This gives the protein CASSGEYYYGYTF. The rearrangement links TRBV12-3 or TRBV12-4 to TRBJ1-2; no reliable D call. The V end lost 5 bases, the J end lost 3 bases, and 10 bases lay between the germline ends. The CDR3 length is 13 residues.

The chain links TRBV5-1 to TRBJ2-7; the D is unclear. V was cut by 4 bases and J by 4 bases, with 9 bases left in between. Per the germline V gene, CDR1 is SGHRS and CDR2 is YFSETQ. The CDR3 loop spans 12 amino acids. CDR3 DNA: TGCGCCAGCAGCACCACCATTTACGAGCAGTACTTC. It translates to CASSTTIYEQYF. Full variable domain (outside the CDR3, taken from reference TRBV5-1 and TRBJ2-7): KAGVTQTPRYLIKTRGQQVTLSCSPISGHRSVSWYQQTPGQGLQFLFEYFSETQRNKGNFPGRFSGRQFSNSRSEMNVSTLELGDSALYLCASSTTIYEQYFGPGTRLTVT.

The rearrangement uses TRBV11-2 and TRBJ2-1; 8 nucleotides agree with TRBD2. V shed 4 bases, J shed 4 bases, and the junction held 9 bases outside the gene matches. Germline V CDR1 and CDR2: SGHAT, FQNNGV. The CDR3 runs 16 residues. The CDR3 DNA reads as TGTGCCAGCAGCTCCAGGGGTAGCGGGATATACAATGAGCAGTTCTTC. Encoded protein: CASSSRGSGIYNEQFF.

This clonotype was detected ten times or more. The rearrangement uses TRBV20-1 and TRBJ2-1, with 11 bases fitting TRBD1. The CDR3 extends over 16 amino acids. After removal of 6 bases from V and 5 bases from J, the junction contained 12 bases not matched to a gene. In germline, CDR1 is DFQATT, CDR2 SNEGSKA (reference sequence). The CDR3 bases are TGCAGTGCCATAGCCCGGGACAGGGGGACAAACAATGAGCAGTTCTTC. Encoded protein: CSAIARDRGTNNEQFF.

This clonotype was seen many times. The chain carries TRBV11-3 and TRBJ1-1, with TRBD1 as a possible D gene (5 bases). V was pared by 5 bases and J by 4 bases, with 8 bases between. CDR3 length: 12 amino acids. Germline V gene data show CDR1 as SGHNT and CDR2 as YENEEA. The CDR3 coding sequence is TGTGCCAGCAGCGAGGGGTCCACTGAAGCTTTCTTT. Amino acids: CASSEGSTEAFF.

This clonotype came up many times. In DNA form, the CDR3 reads TGTGCCAGCAGCTTAGCCCAACTGCAAGAGACCCAGTACTTC. Its protein product is CASSLAQLQETQYF. This chain links TRBV7-6 with TRBJ2-5; D is unclear. Looked up from germline, CDR1 is SGHVS and CDR2 is FNYEAQ. This CDR3 region has 14 residues. Trimming pared 0 bases from V and 2 bases from J, leaving 7 bases between.

V and J are TRBV14 and TRBJ2-7; the D is unclear. The CDR3 consists of 14 residues. Trimming shortened V by 3 bases and J by 3 bases, and 12 bases separated the two germline ends. Germline V CDR1 and CDR2: SGHDN, FVKESK. The CDR3 protein is CASSHGGIGYEQYF. CDR3 DNA: TGTGCCAGCAGCCATGGTGGGATCGGCTACGAGCAGTACTTC.

This clonotype was seen repeatedly, ten times or more. The V and J genes are TRBV12-3 or TRBV12-4 and TRBJ2-2; 7 bases map to TRBD1. Losses at the gene ends were 6 bases for V and 4 bases for J; bases not matched to a gene: 5. The CDR3 consists of 14 residues. The CDR3 region has the DNA TGTGCCAGCAGATGGCAGGGGGTCACCGGGGAGCTGTTTTTT. This sequence encodes CASRWQGVTGELFF.

This clonotype appeared many times. Germline and junction disagree at one end, which may indicate a read error. V usage is TRBV5-1 and J usage is TRBJ2-3, with D unclear. The CDR3 extends over 14 amino acids. Germline assignment: CDR1 SGHRS and CDR2 YFSETQ. The CDR3 bases are TGTGCCAGCAGTTTAACGGGCCGCACAGATACGCAGTATTTT. Its protein is CASSLTGRTDTQYF.

This clonotype was seen ten or more times. The chain combines TRBV19 with TRBJ1-1, with a tentative D call TRBD1 (6 bases). With 6 bases removed from V and 5 bases from J, the gap between germline ends came to 19 bases. Germline loops: CDR1 LNHDA, CDR2 SQIVND (reference sequence). The CDR3 consists of 15 residues. CDR3 sequence (DNA): TGTGCCAGTAGGTCTGAGGGCAGGGGAATTACTGAAGCTTTCTTT. Its translation is CASRSEGRGITEAFF.

This clonotype was observed a handful of times. The J gene is TRBJ2-7, the V gene TRBV5-5; D might be TRBD1 (7 bases). The CDR3 is 21 residues long. Germline V gives CDR1 SGHKS, CDR2 YYEKEE (reference sequence). V was cut by 1 base and J by 2 bases, with 31 bases left in between. The DNA for the CDR3 is TGTGCCAGCAGCTTGCACAGGGGCCCCCTCCTCAATAGCGGCCCAGCCTACGAGCAGTACTTC. Its protein product is CASSLHRGPLLNSGPAYEQYF.

This clonotype was seen ten or more times. The V gene is TRBV20-1, the J gene TRBJ2-1, with 9 bases fitting TRBD2. Unmatched junction bases numbered 6, after V lost 2 bases and J lost 4 bases. The CDR3 runs 15 residues. CDR1 is DFQATT, CDR2 SNEGSKA, per germline (reference sequence). Written as DNA, the CDR3 is TGCAGTGCTAGAAATCCTCTAGCGGGATACAATGAGCAGTTCTTC. Amino acids: CSARNPLAGYNEQFF.

This clonotype was seen many times. This chain uses TRBV20-1 with TRBJ2-1; D remains unclear. The CDR3 totals 11 residues. In germline, CDR1 is DFQATT, CDR2 SNEGSKA (reference sequence). The V end lost 6 bases, the J end lost 8 bases, and 11 bases lay between the germline ends. The CDR3 spells CSASSLDEQFF. In nucleotides, the CDR3 is TGCAGTGCCTCGAGTTTGGATGAGCAGTTCTTC.

This clonotype showed up many times. The rearrangement joins TRBV12-3 or TRBV12-4 to TRBJ2-7; D possibly corresponds to TRBD1 (5 bases). CDR3 length equals 15 residues. Trimming shortened V by 3 bases and J by 2 bases, and 14 bases separated the two germline ends. The CDR3, as DNA: TGTGCCAGCAGTTTCCTACAGGTGCCTCCCTACGAGCAGTACTTC. Its translation is CASSFLQVPPYEQYF.

This clonotype was counted only a few times. The rearrangement uses TRBV10-1 and TRBJ2-1; 7 bases are shared with TRBD1. The trim removed 3 bases at V and 0 bases at J, leaving 11 bases unmatched. Germline V gives CDR1 WNHNN, CDR2 SYGVQD (reference sequence). The CDR3 contains 18 residues. The CDR3 bases are TGCGCCAGCAGTGACCCCCGGACAGGTTTAAGCTCCTACAATGAGCAGTTCTTC. Amino acids: CASSDPRTGLSSYNEQFF.

This clonotype was observed many times. The rearrangement joins TRBV5-1 to TRBJ1-5, with a weak D call TRBD1 (6 bases). The CDR3 sequence is 15 residues long. Germline V CDR1 and CDR2: SGHRS, YFSETQ. V was clipped by 4 bases and J by 0 bases, with 11 bases between them. CDR3: CASSPGDYSNQPQHF. CDR3 coding DNA: TGCGCCAGCAGCCCAGGGGACTATAGCAATCAGCCCCAGCATTTT.

This clonotype turned up a few times. DNA of the CDR3: TGTGCCAGCAGCAGGGGGGTCTCGAGCTCCTACGAGCAGTACTTC. This sequence encodes CASSRGVSSSYEQYF. This sequence joins TRBV7-9 and TRBJ2-7, with D perhaps being TRBD1 or TRBD2 (6 bases each). CDR3 size: 15 residues. Germline CDR1 and CDR2: SEHNR and FQNEAQ (reference sequence). V gave up 5 bases and J gave up 0 bases, with 14 bases separating them. The full variable domain, with the rest looked up from reference TRBV7-9 and TRBJ2-7, is DTGVSQNPRHKITKRGQNVTFRCDPISEHNRLYWYRQTLGQGPEFLTYFQNEAQLEKSRLLSDRFSAERPKGSFSTLEIQRTEQGDSAMYLCASSRGVSSSYEQYFGPGTRLTVT.

There are a few counts of this clonotype. V usage is TRBV12-3 or TRBV12-4 and J usage is TRBJ1-3, with unresolved D. The CDR3 contains 16 residues. Trimming removed 2 bases from V and 0 bases from J, with 11 bases in between. CDR3 sequence reads: CASSLRSPGSGNTIYF. In DNA, the CDR3 is TGTGCCAGCAGTTTAAGATCCCCTGGCTCTGGAAACACCATATATTTT.

The chain has TRBV29-1 and TRBJ1-4; 7 bases match TRBD1. Looked up from germline, CDR1 is SQVTM and CDR2 is ANQGSEA. The CDR3 extends over 14 amino acids. V trimming: 3 bases; J trimming: 0 bases; junction bases outside the gene matches: 1. The CDR3 DNA reads as TGCAGCGTTGAGGGGACAGCAACTAATGAAAAACTGTTTTTT. It is translated as CSVEGTATNEKLFF. The full variable domain, in which reference TRBV29-1 and TRBJ1-4 provide the parts outside the CDR3, is SAVISQKPSRDICQRGTSLTIQCQVDSQVTMMFWYRQQPGQSLTLIATANQGSEATYESGFVIDKFPISRPNLTFSTLTVSNMSPEDSSIYLCSVEGTATNEKLFFGSGTQLSVL.

The genes are TRBV12-3 or TRBV12-4 and TRBJ2-7, with D perhaps being TRBD1 or TRBD2 (5 bases each). V was pared by 4 bases and J by 4 bases, with 14 bases between. The CDR3 has 14 amino acids. Written as DNA, the CDR3 is TGTGCCAGCAGTTATGGGGGAGTAAGGTACGAGCAGTACTTC. It codes for CASSYGGVRYEQYF.

This clonotype was picked up many times. The V call is TRBV6-5, the J call TRBJ1-1; D unresolved. Germline values: CDR1 MNHEY, CDR2 SVGAGI. Trimming stripped 1 base from V and 0 bases from J, with 9 bases between. This CDR3 has 15 residues. CDR3 DNA sequence: TGTGCCAGCAGTTACTTAGTCGGGCTGAACACTGAAGCTTTCTTT. Protein product: CASSYLVGLNTEAFF.

This clonotype has ten or more counts. The chain uses TRBV20-1 and TRBJ2-1; no reliable D call. CDR1 DFQATT and CDR2 SNEGSKA come from the germline V gene (reference sequence). This CDR3 spans 13 amino acids. The V gene lost 3 bases and the J gene lost 1 base, with 7 bases spanning the gap. Written as DNA, the CDR3 is TGCAGTGCTAGTCTGGGATCCTACAATGAGCAGTTCTTC. Translated: CSASLGSYNEQFF.

This clonotype was counted ten times or more. The CDR3 sequence: CSVDGARGGETQYF. The CDR3 region has the DNA TGCAGCGTTGATGGCGCTCGGGGGGGAGAGACCCAGTACTTC. The chain has TRBV29-1 and TRBJ2-5; 8 bases match TRBD2. V shed 3 bases, J shed 4 bases, and the junction held 7 bases outside the gene matches. The CDR3 loop spans 14 amino acids. Germline values: CDR1 SQVTM, CDR2 ANQGSEA.